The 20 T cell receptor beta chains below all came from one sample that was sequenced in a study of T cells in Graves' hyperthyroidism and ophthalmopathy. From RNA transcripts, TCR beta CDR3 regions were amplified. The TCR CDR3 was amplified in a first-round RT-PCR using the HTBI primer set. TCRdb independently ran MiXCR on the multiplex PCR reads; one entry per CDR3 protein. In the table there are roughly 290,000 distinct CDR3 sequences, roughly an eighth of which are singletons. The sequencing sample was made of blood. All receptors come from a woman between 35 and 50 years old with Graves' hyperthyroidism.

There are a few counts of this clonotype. CDR3 in amino acids: CASSNQSPENTEAFF. The CDR3 coding sequence is TGCGCCAGCAGCAATCAATCCCCGGAGAACACTGAAGCTTTCTTT. The chain couples TRBV5-1 to TRBJ1-1; D gene ambiguous. CDR1 and CDR2 from the germline V gene are SGHRS and YFSETQ. The CDR3 runs 15 residues. The V gene lost 4 bases and the J gene lost 1 base, with 14 bases spanning the gap.

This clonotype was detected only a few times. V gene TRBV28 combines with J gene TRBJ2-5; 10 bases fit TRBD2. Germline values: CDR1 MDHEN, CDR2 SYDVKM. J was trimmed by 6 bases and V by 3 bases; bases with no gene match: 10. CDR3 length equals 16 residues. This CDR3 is CASSFSLAGVRKTQYF. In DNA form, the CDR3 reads TGTGCCAGCAGTTTTAGTCTAGCGGGAGTCAGGAAGACCCAGTACTTC.

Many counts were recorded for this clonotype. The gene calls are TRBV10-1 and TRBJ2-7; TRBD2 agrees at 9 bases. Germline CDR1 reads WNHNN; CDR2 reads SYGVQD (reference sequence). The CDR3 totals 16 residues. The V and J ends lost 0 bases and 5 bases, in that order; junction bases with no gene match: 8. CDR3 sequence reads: CASSESSAGGPHEQYF. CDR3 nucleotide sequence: TGCGCCAGCAGTGAGTCGTCGGCGGGAGGGCCTCACGAGCAGTACTTC.

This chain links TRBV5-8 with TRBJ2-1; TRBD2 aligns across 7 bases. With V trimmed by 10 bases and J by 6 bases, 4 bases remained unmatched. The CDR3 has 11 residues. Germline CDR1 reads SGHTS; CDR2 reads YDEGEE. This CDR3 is CAQRGGNEQFF. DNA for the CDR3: TGTGCCCAGCGGGGCGGCAATGAGCAGTTCTTC.

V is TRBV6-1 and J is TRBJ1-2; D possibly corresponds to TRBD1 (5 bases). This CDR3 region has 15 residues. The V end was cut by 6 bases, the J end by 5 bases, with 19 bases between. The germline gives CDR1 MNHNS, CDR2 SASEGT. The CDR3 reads CASRGGVETRYGYTF. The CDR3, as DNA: TGTGCCAGCAGGGGGGGTGTTGAAACAAGATATGGCTACACCTTC.

DNA for the CDR3: TGTGCCAGCAGTTCACCGGGACTAGGAGGAACAGATACGCAGTATTTT. It is translated as CASSSPGLGGTDTQYF. This sequence joins TRBV6-9 and TRBJ2-3; TRBD2 aligns across 8 bases. Germline CDR1 and CDR2: MNHGY and SVAAGI. The CDR3 is 16 amino acids. With V trimmed by 4 bases and J by 3 bases, 9 bases remained unmatched.

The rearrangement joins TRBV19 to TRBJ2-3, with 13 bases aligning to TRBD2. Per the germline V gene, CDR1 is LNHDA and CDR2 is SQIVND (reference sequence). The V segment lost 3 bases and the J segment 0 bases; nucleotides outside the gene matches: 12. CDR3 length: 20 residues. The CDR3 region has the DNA TGTGCCAGTAGTATGGACCACCTCGGACTAGCGGGGGCTAGCACAGATACGCAGTATTTT. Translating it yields CASSMDHLGLAGASTDTQYF.

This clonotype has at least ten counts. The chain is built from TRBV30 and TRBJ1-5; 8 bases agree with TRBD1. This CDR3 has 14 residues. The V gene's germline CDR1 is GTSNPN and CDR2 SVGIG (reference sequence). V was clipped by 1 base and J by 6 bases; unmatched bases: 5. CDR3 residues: CAWSGTGNSQPQHF. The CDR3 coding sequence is TGTGCCTGGAGTGGGACAGGGAACTCTCAGCCCCAGCATTTT. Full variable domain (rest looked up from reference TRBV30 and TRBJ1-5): SQTIHQWPATLVQPVGSPLSLECTVEGTSNPNLYWYRQAAGRGLQLLFYSVGIGQISSEVPQNLSASRPQDRQFILSSKKLLLSDSGFYLCAWSGTGNSQPQHFGDGTRLSIL.

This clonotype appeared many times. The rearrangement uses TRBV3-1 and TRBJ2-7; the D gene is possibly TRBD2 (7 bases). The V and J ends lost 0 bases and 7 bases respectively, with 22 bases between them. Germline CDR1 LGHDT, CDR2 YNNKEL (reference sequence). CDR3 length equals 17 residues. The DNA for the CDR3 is TGTGCCAGCAGCCAAGATCGGGGGCGATGGGGAGCGGGAGAGCAGTACTTC. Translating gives CASSQDRGRWGAGEQYF.

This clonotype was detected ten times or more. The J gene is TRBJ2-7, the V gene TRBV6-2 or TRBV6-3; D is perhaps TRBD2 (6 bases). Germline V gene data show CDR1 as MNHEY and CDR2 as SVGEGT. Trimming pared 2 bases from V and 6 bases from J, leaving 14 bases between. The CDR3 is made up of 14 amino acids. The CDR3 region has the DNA TGTGCCAGCAGTTACGGGACTCCCCGGGGCGAGCAGTACTTC. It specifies CASSYGTPRGEQYF.

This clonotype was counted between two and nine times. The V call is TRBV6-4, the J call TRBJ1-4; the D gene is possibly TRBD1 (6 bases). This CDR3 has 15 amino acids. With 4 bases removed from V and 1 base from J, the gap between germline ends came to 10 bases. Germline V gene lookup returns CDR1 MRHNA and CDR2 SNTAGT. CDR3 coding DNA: TGTGCCAGCAGTGCAGGGGCTGGAACTAATGAAAAACTGTTTTTT. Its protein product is CASSAGAGTNEKLFF.

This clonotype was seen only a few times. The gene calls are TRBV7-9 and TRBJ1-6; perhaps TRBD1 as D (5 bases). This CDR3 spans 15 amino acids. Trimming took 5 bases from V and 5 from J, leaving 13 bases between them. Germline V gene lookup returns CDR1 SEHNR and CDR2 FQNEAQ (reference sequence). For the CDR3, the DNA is TGTGCCAGCAGCCCGGGACCGAGAAATAATTCACCCCTCCACTTT. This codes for CASSPGPRNNSPLHF. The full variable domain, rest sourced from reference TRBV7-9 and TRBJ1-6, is DTGVSQNPRHKITKRGQNVTFRCDPISEHNRLYWYRQTLGQGPEFLTYFQNEAQLEKSRLLSDRFSAERPKGSFSTLEIQRTEQGDSAMYLCASSPGPRNNSPLHFGNGTRLTVT.

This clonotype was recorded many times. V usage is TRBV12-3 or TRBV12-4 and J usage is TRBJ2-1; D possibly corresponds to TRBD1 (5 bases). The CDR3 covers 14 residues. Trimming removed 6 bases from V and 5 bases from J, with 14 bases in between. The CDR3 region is CASSTPTVHNEQFF. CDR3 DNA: TGTGCCAGCAGCACCCCGACAGTTCACAATGAGCAGTTCTTC.

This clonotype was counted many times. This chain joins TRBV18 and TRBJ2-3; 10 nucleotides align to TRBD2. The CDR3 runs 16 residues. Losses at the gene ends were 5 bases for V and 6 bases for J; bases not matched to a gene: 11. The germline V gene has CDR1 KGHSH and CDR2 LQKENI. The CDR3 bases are TGTGCCAGCTCAAGAACTAGCGGGATGATGATGGATACGCAGTATTTT. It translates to CASSRTSGMMMDTQYF.

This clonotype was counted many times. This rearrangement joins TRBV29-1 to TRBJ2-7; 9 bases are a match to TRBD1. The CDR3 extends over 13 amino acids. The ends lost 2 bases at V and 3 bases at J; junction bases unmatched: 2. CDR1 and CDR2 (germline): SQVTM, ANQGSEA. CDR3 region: CSVESDRGYEQYF. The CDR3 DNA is TGCAGCGTTGAATCGGACAGGGGCTACGAGCAGTACTTC.

The CDR3 loop is CASSLSGTGGHEQYF. CDR3 DNA: TGTGCCAGCAGCCTTTCCGGGACAGGTGGCCACGAGCAGTACTTC. The chain has TRBV12-3 or TRBV12-4 and TRBJ2-7, with TRBD1 identical over 8 bases. The CDR3 has 15 residues. The ends lost 6 bases at V and 5 bases at J; junction bases unmatched: 12.

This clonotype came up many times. The DNA for the CDR3 is TGTGCCAGCATCGACAGGGGGACTGAAGCTTTCTTT. This codes for CASIDRGTEAFF. The genes are TRBV6-2 or TRBV6-3 and TRBJ1-1; 9 nucleotides match TRBD1. In germline, CDR1 is MNHEY, CDR2 SVGEGT. V lost 7 bases, J lost 5 bases, and 2 bases stayed unmatched. This CDR3 comprises 12 residues.

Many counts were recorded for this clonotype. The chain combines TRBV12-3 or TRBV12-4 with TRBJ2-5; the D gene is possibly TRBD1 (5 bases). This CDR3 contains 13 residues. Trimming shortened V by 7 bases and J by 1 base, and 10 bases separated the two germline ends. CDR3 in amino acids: CASKQTAQETQYF. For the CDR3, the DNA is TGTGCCAGCAAGCAGACAGCCCAAGAGACCCAGTACTTC.

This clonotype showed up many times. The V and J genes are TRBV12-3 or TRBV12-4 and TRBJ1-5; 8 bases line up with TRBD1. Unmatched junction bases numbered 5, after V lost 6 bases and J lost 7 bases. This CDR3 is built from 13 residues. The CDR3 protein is CASSSGQGQPQHF. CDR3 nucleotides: TGTGCCAGCAGCTCAGGACAGGGCCAGCCCCAGCATTTT.

The CDR3 DNA follows: TGTGCCAGCGGGGGACAGAGTCCCTATGGCTACACCTTC. Its translation is CASGGQSPYGYTF. The J gene is TRBJ1-2, the V gene TRBV2, with 7 positions matching TRBD1. This CDR3 is built from 13 residues. With V trimmed by 8 bases and J by 4 bases, 7 bases remained unmatched. The V gene's germline CDR1 is SNHLY and CDR2 FYNNEI. Filled out from reference TRBV2 and TRBJ1-2, the complete variable domain reads EPEVTQTPSHQVTQMGQEVILRCVPISNHLYFYWYRQILGQKVEFLVSFYNNEISEKSEIFDDQFSVERPDGSNFTLKIRSTKLEDSAMYFCASGGQSPYGYTFGSGTRLTVV.